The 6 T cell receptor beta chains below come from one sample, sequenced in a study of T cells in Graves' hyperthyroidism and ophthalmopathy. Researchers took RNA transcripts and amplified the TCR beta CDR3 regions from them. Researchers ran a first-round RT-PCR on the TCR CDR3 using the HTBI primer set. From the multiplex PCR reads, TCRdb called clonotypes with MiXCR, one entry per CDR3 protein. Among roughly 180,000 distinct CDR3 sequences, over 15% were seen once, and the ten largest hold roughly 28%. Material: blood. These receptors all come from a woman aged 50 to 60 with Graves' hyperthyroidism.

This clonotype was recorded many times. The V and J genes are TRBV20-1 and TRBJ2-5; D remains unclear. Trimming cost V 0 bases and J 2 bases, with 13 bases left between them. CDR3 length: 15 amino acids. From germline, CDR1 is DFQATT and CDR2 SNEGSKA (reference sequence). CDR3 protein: CSARDPPTLQETQYF. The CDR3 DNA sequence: TGCAGTGCTAGAGACCCCCCCACCTTACAAGAGACCCAGTACTTC.

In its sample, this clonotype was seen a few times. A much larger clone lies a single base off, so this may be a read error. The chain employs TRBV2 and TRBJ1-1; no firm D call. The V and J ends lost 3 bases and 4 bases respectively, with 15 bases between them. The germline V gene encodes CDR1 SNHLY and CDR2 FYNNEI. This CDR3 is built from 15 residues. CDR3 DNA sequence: TGTGCCAGCAGTGAGGCGAGGAGACTGAGCACTGAAGCTTTCTTT. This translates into CASSEARRLSTEAFF.

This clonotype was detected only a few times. The CDR3 DNA is TGTGCCAGCAGTCCCCCCGCACACGGGGGTACGCAAGAGACCCAGTACTTC. It is translated as CASSPPAHGGTQETQYF. This sequence joins TRBV14 and TRBJ2-5; maybe TRBD2 (6 bases). Germline V gives CDR1 SGHDN, CDR2 FVKESK. The germline V and J ends were trimmed by 6 bases and 2 bases, with 22 bases remaining between them. This CDR3 region has 17 residues.

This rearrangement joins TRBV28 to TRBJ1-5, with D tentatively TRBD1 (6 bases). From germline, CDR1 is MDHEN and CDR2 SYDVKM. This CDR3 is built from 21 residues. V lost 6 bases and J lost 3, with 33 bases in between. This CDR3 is CASSNQRQETVWRGFNQPQHF. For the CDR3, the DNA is TGTGCCAGCAGCAATCAAAGACAGGAAACGGTCTGGAGAGGGTTCAATCAGCCCCAGCATTTT. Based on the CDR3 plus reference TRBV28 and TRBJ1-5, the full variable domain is DVKVTQSSRYLVKRTGEKVFLECVQDMDHENMFWYRQDPGLGLRLIYFSYDVKMKEKGDIPEGYSVSREKKERFSLILESASTNQTSMYLCASSNQRQETVWRGFNQPQHFGDGTRLSIL.

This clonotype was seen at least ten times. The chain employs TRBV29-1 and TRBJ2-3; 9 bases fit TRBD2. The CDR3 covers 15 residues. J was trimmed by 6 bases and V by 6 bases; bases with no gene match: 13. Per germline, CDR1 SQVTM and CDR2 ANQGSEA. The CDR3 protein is CSVPKAGGEWDTQYF. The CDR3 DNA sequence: TGCAGCGTCCCCAAAGCGGGGGGTGAGTGGGATACGCAGTATTTT.

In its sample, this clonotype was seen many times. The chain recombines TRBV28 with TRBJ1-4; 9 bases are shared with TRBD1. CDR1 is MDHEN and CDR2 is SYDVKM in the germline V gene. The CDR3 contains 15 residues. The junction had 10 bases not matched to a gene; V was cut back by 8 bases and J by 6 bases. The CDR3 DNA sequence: TGTGCCAGCGGCTACGGGACAGGGTCAGATGAAAAACTGTTTTTT. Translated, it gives CASGYGTGSDEKLFF. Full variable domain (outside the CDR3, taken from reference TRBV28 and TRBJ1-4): DVKVTQSSRYLVKRTGEKVFLECVQDMDHENMFWYRQDPGLGLRLIYFSYDVKMKEKGDIPEGYSVSREKKERFSLILESASTNQTSMYLCASGYGTGSDEKLFFGSGTQLSVL.